A few counts support the clone carrying this T cell receptor (beta chain). This entry is derived from a study of blood T cell repertoires in COVID-19. Whole-study context: Researchers got acute and convalescent COVID-19 samples from the United States, Italy and Spain. The cDNA or gDNA used as material had been derived from T cells, B-cell-depleted T cells, or PBMCs.

This CDR3 spans 15 amino acids. Germline V gene data show CDR1 as SGHNT and CDR2 as YYREEE (reference sequence). V lost 4 bases and J lost 2, with 13 bases in between. Authors' processing steps: Amplifying reference gene primers gave estimates of nucleated cell counts. Assay: immunoSEQ multiplex PCR; the TCRdb copy retains only in-frame clones and omits some. From that table come the V and J calls and clone size; the DNA was used to work out D and trimming. The profile shows tens of thousands of clones, over 75% of them singletons. Sequenced input: peripheral blood. The chain joins TRBV5-4 to TRBJ1-5; D is possibly TRBD1 (5 bases). The sequence was obtained from a woman aged 70-85 years with acute or convalescent COVID-19. The CDR3 nucleotides are TGTGCCAGCAGCCCGGAGCCCAGGGGCAATCAGCCCCAGCATTTT. The encoded protein is CASSPEPRGNQPQHF.